Reported below is one TCR beta chain. TCRdb re-analysed the RT-PCR reads in MiXCR, keeping a single row per CDR3 protein. The sample has around 700,000 distinct CDR3 sequences; approximately 14% are singletons. The CDR3 is 16 residues long. CDR1 and CDR2 (germline): SGHRS, YFSETQ. V gave up 2 bases and J gave up 2 bases, with 17 bases separating them. The chain uses TRBV5-1 and TRBJ2-7; tentatively, D is TRBD2 (5 bases). The sequence came from a female donor in good health, serving as a healthy control. The sample consisted of memory CD4+ T cells from blood. CDR3 DNA: TGCGCCAGCAGCTTTACGAGTGGTAGCGTGACCTACGAGCAGTACTTC. This encodes CASSFTSGSVTYEQYF.